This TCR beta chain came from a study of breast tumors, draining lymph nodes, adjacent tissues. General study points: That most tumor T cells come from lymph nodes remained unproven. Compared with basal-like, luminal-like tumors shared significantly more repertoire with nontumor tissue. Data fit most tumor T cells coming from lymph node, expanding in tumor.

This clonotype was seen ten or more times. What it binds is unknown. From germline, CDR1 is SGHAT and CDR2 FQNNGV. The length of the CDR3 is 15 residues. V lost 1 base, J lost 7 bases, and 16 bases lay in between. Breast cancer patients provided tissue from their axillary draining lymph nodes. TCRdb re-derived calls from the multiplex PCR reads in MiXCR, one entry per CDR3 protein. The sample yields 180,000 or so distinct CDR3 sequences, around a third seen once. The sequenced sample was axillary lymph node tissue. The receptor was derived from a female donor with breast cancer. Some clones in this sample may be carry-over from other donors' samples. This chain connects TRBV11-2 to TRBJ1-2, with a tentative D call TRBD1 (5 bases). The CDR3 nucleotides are TGTGCCAGCAGCTTAGCAGGGCTCCGGGGGGTTGGCTACACCTTC. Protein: CASSLAGLRGVGYTF.